Each of the 25 T cell receptor beta chains below was sequenced from the same sample in a study of shared clonotypes between healthy human individuals. Method: immunoSEQ multiplex PCR; TCRdb's copy keeps in-frame clones and lacks some. The sample holds about 460,000 clones, 77% seen once. The sequenced sample was PBMCs. The receptors were sampled from a middle-aged woman in good health. Some clones in this sample may be carry-over from other donors' samples.

This rearrangement joins TRBV7-3 to TRBJ2-7; D call uncertain. CDR1 SGHTA and CDR2 FQGTGA come from the germline V gene. This CDR3 contains 15 residues. V lost 1 base, J lost 3 bases, and 13 bases lay in between. In DNA form, the CDR3 reads TGTGCCAGCAGCTTAAGTCTGGCAGAACGCTACGAGCAGTACTTC. This translates into CASSLSLAERYEQYF.

Comment on this clone: Since a far larger clone is one base different, this is likely a read error. V is TRBV28 and J is TRBJ2-7; TRBD2 matches 7 bases. This CDR3 is built from 17 residues. Germline CDR1 and CDR2: MDHEN and SYDVKM. In DNA form, the CDR3 reads TGTGCCGGCAGCCAACGGGGACTACTCACGAGGGTCTACGAGCAGTACTTC. Amino acids: CAGSQRGLLTRVYEQYF.

As for this clone: A far larger clone differs by one base, so this is likely a read error. The chain links TRBV2 to TRBJ1-1; 10 bases are a match to TRBD1. The CDR3 consists of 13 residues. Looked up from germline, CDR1 is SNHLY and CDR2 is FYNNEI. Germline trimming cut 6 bases from V and 9 bases from J; bases unmatched to any gene: 7. CDR3 protein: CASRRQGAPKAFF. The CDR3 bases are TGTGCCAGCAGAAGACAGGGGGCGCCTAAAGCTTTCTTT.

The CDR3 spells CASSQGGREVQFF. The CDR3 DNA sequence: TGCGCCAGCAGCCAAGGCGGGCGGGAGGTGCAGTTCTTC. V usage is TRBV4-1 and J usage is TRBJ2-1; 8 bases align to TRBD2. Germline CDR1 MGHRA, CDR2 YSYEKL. Trimming removed 1 base from V and 12 bases from J; junction bases left unmatched: 5. This CDR3 is built from 13 residues.

The chain employs TRBV6-1 and TRBJ2-3, with TRBD2 as a possible D gene (5 bases). Trimming removed 4 bases from V and 3 bases from J, with 11 bases in between. Germline V gene lookup returns CDR1 MNHNS and CDR2 SASEGT. CDR3 size: 14 residues. The CDR3 reads CASSVSGATDTQYF. The CDR3 coding sequence is TGTGCCAGCAGTGTCAGCGGAGCTACAGATACGCAGTATTTT.

The rearrangement uses TRBV5-6 and TRBJ2-1; 7 positions match TRBD2. CDR1 is SGHDT, CDR2 YYEEEE, per germline. The length of the CDR3 is 16 residues. V lost 0 bases to trimming and J lost 12 bases; unmatched junction nucleotides: 15. CDR3 in amino acids: CASSLAAGSGGGAQFF. The CDR3 DNA follows: TGTGCCAGCAGCTTGGCTGCAGGGTCCGGCGGGGGAGCGCAGTTCTTC.

V is TRBV5-4 and J is TRBJ1-2; maybe TRBD1 (6 bases). Trimming cost V 3 bases and J 5 bases, with 14 bases left between them. The CDR3 loop spans 14 amino acids. The germline V gene has CDR1 SGHNT and CDR2 YYREEE (reference sequence). CDR3 nucleotide sequence: TGTGCCAGCAGCTCCGGACAGCGCACTTATGGCTACACCTTC. Translation: CASSSGQRTYGYTF.

The rearrangement links TRBV7-9 to TRBJ2-5; no firm D call. V shed 5 bases and J shed 0 bases, with 10 bases lying between them. The CDR3 extends over 14 amino acids. Germline CDR1 SEHNR, CDR2 FQNEAQ (reference sequence). Here the CDR3 DNA reads TGTGCCAGCAGCAGATCGGGCTACCAAGAGACCCAGTACTTC. It specifies CASSRSGYQETQYF.

About this clone itself: This likely traces to a read error, being one base from a far larger clone. The identical CDR3 is also encoded by other nucleotide sequences in the sample. This chain connects TRBV29-1 to TRBJ2-3; 12 nucleotides match TRBD2. CDR1 is SQVTM, CDR2 ANQGSEA, per germline. CDR3 length: 14 residues. The CDR3 region is CSVSTSGSTDTQYF. DNA of the CDR3: TGCAGCGTTTCGACTAGCGGGAGCACAGACACGCAGTATTTT.

The chain employs TRBV7-3 and TRBJ1-5; 10 bases line up with TRBD1. V shed 4 bases, J shed 0 bases, and the junction held 9 bases outside the gene matches. This CDR3 has 18 amino acids. Germline CDR1 SGHTA, CDR2 FQGTGA. CDR3 amino acids: CASSSRDRGGYSNQPQHF. The CDR3 DNA reads as TGTGCCAGCAGCTCCCGGGACAGGGGAGGATATAGCAATCAGCCCCAGCATTTT.

This chain links TRBV28 with TRBJ2-7; 10 bases are shared with TRBD1. J lost 1 base, V lost 2 bases, and 2 bases had no gene match. CDR1 and CDR2 (germline): MDHEN, SYDVKM. The CDR3 spans 15 residues. In nucleotides, the CDR3 is TGTGCCAGCAGTTTAGGGACAGGGGAGTCCTACGAGCAGTACTTC. It encodes CASSLGTGESYEQYF.

This sequence joins TRBV6-6 and TRBJ2-7; D uncertain. The CDR3 extends over 11 amino acids. V shed 6 bases and J shed 0 bases, with 3 bases lying between them. CDR1 is MNHNY, CDR2 SVGAGI, per germline (reference sequence). The CDR3 reads CASRASYEQYF. CDR3 DNA sequence: TGTGCCAGCAGAGCCTCCTACGAGCAGTACTTC.

The V and J genes are TRBV28 and TRBJ1-1; D gene uncertain. CDR3 length equals 14 residues. CDR1 and CDR2 from the germline V gene are MDHEN and SYDVKM. The V gene lost 5 bases and the J gene lost 2 bases, with 12 bases spanning the gap. CDR3 in amino acids: CASSDLGTNTEAFF. As DNA, the CDR3 is TGTGCCAGCAGTGATCTGGGCACCAACACTGAAGCTTTCTTT.

This clone was counted at least ten times. This specimen includes other DNA sequences encoding the same CDR3. The chain has TRBV5-6 and TRBJ2-1; no clear D. Trimming removed 2 bases at V and 8 bases at J, with 8 bases between. The germline V gene has CDR1 SGHDT and CDR2 YYEEEE. CDR3 length: 12 amino acids. Written as DNA, the CDR3 is TGTGCCAGCAGCTTTACGATAGATGAGCAGTTCTTC. Protein: CASSFTIDEQFF.

This chain uses TRBV28 with TRBJ1-1; D gene unclear. The CDR3 is made up of 14 amino acids. Per germline, CDR1 MDHEN and CDR2 SYDVKM. V was cut by 11 bases and J by 2 bases, with 18 bases left in between. The CDR3 reads CASGVGQRNTEAFF. CDR3 DNA: TGTGCCTCCGGCGTAGGGCAGAGAAACACTGAAGCTTTCTTT.

The chain combines TRBV2 with TRBJ2-7; D is perhaps TRBD1 (5 bases). Germline-derived CDR1 and CDR2 are SNHLY and FYNNEI. The CDR3 is made up of 12 amino acids. Trimming removed 6 bases at V and 3 bases at J, with 9 bases between. The DNA for the CDR3 is TGTGCCAGCAGGCGACAGCTCTACGAGCAGTACTTC. Translated: CASRRQLYEQYF.

The CDR3 loop is CASGTGISEAFF. The CDR3 nucleotides are TGTGCCAGCGGGACAGGGATTTCTGAAGCTTTCTTT. The J gene is TRBJ1-1, the V gene TRBV28; 9 bases agree with TRBD1. V gave up 8 bases and J gave up 6 bases; unmatched junction bases: 4. From germline, CDR1 is MDHEN and CDR2 SYDVKM. The CDR3 runs to 12 residues.

The rearrangement uses TRBV7-8 and TRBJ2-3; D remains ambiguous. The germline V and J ends were trimmed by 0 bases and 4 bases, with 14 bases remaining between them. The CDR3 runs to 16 residues. CDR1 is SGHVS, CDR2 FQNEAQ, per germline. CDR3 DNA sequence: TGTGCCAGCAGCTTAGCGCTAACTGGGTATCCAGATACGCAGTATTTT. It encodes CASSLALTGYPDTQYF.

The chain links TRBV2 to TRBJ1-2; 8 nucleotides match TRBD1. The germline gives CDR1 SNHLY, CDR2 FYNNEI. The length of the CDR3 is 13 residues. Losses at the gene ends were 8 bases for V and 0 bases for J; bases not matched to a gene: 2. Here the CDR3 reads CASRTGPNYGYTF. The DNA for the CDR3 is TGTGCCAGCCGGACAGGGCCTAACTATGGCTACACCTTC. Supplemented by reference TRBV2 and TRBJ1-2, the full variable domain reads EPEVTQTPSHQVTQMGQEVILRCVPISNHLYFYWYRQILGQKVEFLVSFYNNEISEKSEIFDDQFSVERPDGSNFTLKIRSTKLEDSAMYFCASRTGPNYGYTFGSGTRLTVV.

This sequence joins TRBV10-3 and TRBJ2-1; the match to TRBD2 covers 7 bases. Per the germline V gene, CDR1 is ENHRY and CDR2 is SYGVKD. CDR3 length equals 17 residues. J was trimmed by 8 bases and V by 3 bases; bases with no gene match: 16. CDR3 in amino acids: CAISDPGDYRRADEQFF. The DNA of the CDR3 is TGTGCCATCAGTGATCCCGGGGACTATCGAAGAGCCGATGAGCAGTTCTTC.

The rearrangement uses TRBV5-4 and TRBJ1-1; TRBD1 matches 8 bases. Trimming took 4 bases from V and 4 from J; bases not matched to a gene: 12. CDR3 length: 16 residues. Looked up from germline, CDR1 is SGHNT and CDR2 is YYREEE (reference sequence). The CDR3 reads CASSIGQGRVGTEAFF. The CDR3 coding sequence is TGTGCCAGCAGCATAGGACAGGGTAGGGTAGGCACTGAAGCTTTCTTT.

Details on this clone: With a much larger clone just one base away, this may be a read error. Other DNA sequences of this sample code for an identical CDR3. The chain couples TRBV4-2 to TRBJ2-3; 13 positions match TRBD2. Germline V gene lookup returns CDR1 LGHNA and CDR2 YNFKEQ. This CDR3 is 16 amino acids long. CDR3 DNA sequence: TGTGCCAGTAGCCCTGGACTAGCGGGAGCCACAGATACGCAGTATTTT. Amino acid sequence: CASSPGLAGATDTQYF.

The J gene is TRBJ1-5, the V gene TRBV28; D remains unclear. Germline V CDR1 and CDR2: MDHEN, SYDVKM. V lost 5 bases and J lost 11, with 19 bases in between. CDR3 length: 14 residues. Written as DNA, the CDR3 is TGTGCCAGCAGTCCCAGGAATCGGGCAGGATCCCAGCATTTT. Its protein product is CASSPRNRAGSQHF. The entire variable domain, with the rest obtained from reference TRBV28 and TRBJ1-5, is as follows: DVKVTQSSRYLVKRTGEKVFLECVQDMDHENMFWYRQDPGLGLRLIYFSYDVKMKEKGDIPEGYSVSREKKERFSLILESASTNQTSMYLCASSPRNRAGSQHFGDGTRLSIL.

The chain links TRBV19 to TRBJ2-3; the match to TRBD2 covers 8 bases. Germline V gives CDR1 LNHDA, CDR2 SQIVND (reference sequence). The CDR3 runs 19 residues. With V trimmed by 5 bases and J by 0 bases, 16 bases remained unmatched. The CDR3: CASSSGVAGMFFSTDTQYF. CDR3 nucleotide sequence: TGTGCCAGTAGTTCCGGAGTAGCGGGAATGTTCTTTAGCACAGATACGCAGTATTTT. Drawing the rest from reference TRBV19 and TRBJ2-3, the complete variable domain is DGGITQSPKYLFRKEGQNVTLSCEQNLNHDAMYWYRQDPGQGLRLIYYSQIVNDFQKGDIAEGYSVSREKKESFPLTVTSAQKNPTAFYLCASSSGVAGMFFSTDTQYFGPGTRLTVL.

This rearrangement joins TRBV7-2 to TRBJ2-5, with D possibly being TRBD2 (6 bases). Germline values: CDR1 SGHTA, CDR2 FQGNSA. Trimming shortened V by 5 bases and J by 5 bases, and 15 bases separated the two germline ends. The CDR3 loop spans 14 amino acids. CDR3 in amino acids: CASSPGLPGETQYF. CDR3 DNA sequence: TGTGCCAGCAGCCCGGGACTCCCCGGGGAGACCCAGTACTTC.